Below, 23 T cell receptor beta chains from the same sample are listed, as sequenced in a study of graft-versus-host responses after intestinal transplantation. What these receptors recognize is not known. Profiled with immunoSEQ multiplex PCR; TCRdb holds only in-frame clones, not every one. The table has approximately 99,000 clones, about nine tenths seen once. Sample: unstimulated CD4+ T cells sorted from spleen or lymph node cells, taken before transplant. Receptors were obtained from a human donor who was the organ donor for an intestinal transplant.

The chain recombines TRBV14 with TRBJ2-7; 7 bases align to TRBD1. Germline CDR1 is SGHDN and CDR2 is FVKESK. Unmatched junction bases numbered 6, after V lost 5 bases and J lost 2 bases. This CDR3 has 14 amino acids. CDR3 loop: CASSGGQVPYEQYF. The CDR3 DNA sequence: TGTGCCAGCAGCGGCGGACAGGTCCCCTACGAGCAGTACTTC.

This clone was found a few times. The CDR3 sequence: CASSLVRYEQYF. The CDR3 nucleotides read TGTGCCAGCAGCTTAGTGCGTTACGAGCAGTACTTC. V usage is TRBV7-2 and J usage is TRBJ2-7, with unresolved D. The germline V gene encodes CDR1 SGHTA and CDR2 FQGNSA. The V end lost 1 base, the J end lost 4 bases, and 5 bases lay between the germline ends. CDR3 length: 12 amino acids.

CDR3: CASSMASLAKNIQYF. In nucleotides, the CDR3 is TGTGCCAGTAGTATGGCTAGCCTAGCCAAAAACATTCAGTACTTC. The chain recombines TRBV19 with TRBJ2-4, with a possible D match to TRBD2 (5 bases). Between the trimmed V and J ends, which lost 3 bases and 0 bases, there was a span of 9 bases. The CDR3 contains 15 residues. Per germline, CDR1 LNHDA and CDR2 SQIVND (reference sequence).

This clone was seen a handful of times. V and J are TRBV21-1 and TRBJ1-2; TRBD1 is taken as the D call from the table, unchecked against the DNA. TRBV21-1 is a pseudogene. The CDR3 has 13 residues. CDR3 coding DNA: TGTGCCAGCAGCCAACAGGTTACCTATGGCTACACCTTC. It is translated as CASSQQVTYGYTF.

The V call is TRBV11-2, the J call TRBJ2-3; D may be TRBD2 (6 bases). Trimming removed 0 bases from V and 2 bases from J, with 15 bases in between. Germline CDR1 and CDR2: SGHAT and FQNNGV. CDR3 length equals 17 residues. The CDR3 nucleotides are TGTGCCAGCAGCTTAGATAGGAGGGAGCGGGTCACAGATACGCAGTATTTT. It encodes CASSLDRRERVTDTQYF.

This chain joins TRBV7-3 and TRBJ1-3, with D tentatively TRBD1 (5 bases). The ends were cut back, 8 bases at V and 4 bases at J, with 15 bases in the middle. Germline assignment: CDR1 SGHTA and CDR2 FQGTGA. The CDR3 is 14 residues long. DNA for the CDR3: TGTGCCAGCTGGACGAATGGGGCCGGAAACACCATATATTTT. Translation: CASWTNGAGNTIYF.

The V call is TRBV7-2, the J call TRBJ2-6; no reliable D call. The V gene lost 1 base and the J gene lost 0 bases, with 4 bases spanning the gap. CDR1 is SGHTA and CDR2 is FQGNSA in the germline V gene. This CDR3 is built from 15 residues. The CDR3 loop is CASSLGSSGANVLTF. Written as DNA, the CDR3 is TGTGCCAGCAGCTTAGGTAGCTCTGGGGCCAACGTCCTGACTTTC.

The CDR3 reads CASSKAPWDRGRNQPQHF. The CDR3 nucleotides are TGTGCCAGCAGCAAAGCCCCCTGGGACAGGGGACGCAATCAGCCCCAGCATTTT. The rearrangement uses TRBV21-1 and TRBJ1-5; the D call in the table, TRBD1, was not verified against the DNA. TRBV21-1 is reported as a pseudogene. This CDR3 is 18 amino acids long.

The V and J genes are TRBV20-1 and TRBJ1-1; D not certain. Between the trimmed V and J ends, which lost 5 bases and 1 base, there was a span of 5 bases. The CDR3 contains 11 residues. Germline assignment: CDR1 DFQATT and CDR2 SNEGSKA (reference sequence). CDR3 DNA sequence: TGCAGTGCTGCGGAGAACACTGAAGCTTTCTTT. This codes for CSAAENTEAFF.

V usage is TRBV30 and J usage is TRBJ1-2; weak D call: TRBD1 (5 bases). Germline-derived CDR1 and CDR2 are GTSNPN and SVGIG (reference sequence). Between the trimmed V and J ends, which lost 4 bases and 1 base, there was a span of 16 bases. The CDR3 length is 15 residues. CDR3 amino acids: CAWIRVTVHNYGYTF. The CDR3 DNA reads TGTGCCTGGATACGAGTGACAGTCCATAACTATGGCTACACCTTC. Full variable domain (rest looked up from reference TRBV30 and TRBJ1-2): SQTIHQWPATLVQPVGSPLSLECTVEGTSNPNLYWYRQAAGRGLQLLFYSVGIGQISSEVPQNLSASRPQDRQFILSSKKLLLSDSGFYLCAWIRVTVHNYGYTFGSGTRLTVV.

This chain connects TRBV29-1 to TRBJ2-2, with D possibly TRBD1 on 5 matching bases. Trimming took off 1 base at V and 1 base at J, with 10 bases between the two ends. Germline V CDR1 and CDR2: SQVTM, ANQGSEA. The CDR3 spans 15 residues. CDR3 nucleotides: TGCAGCGTTGAAGGGGGCAGGCGGAACACCGGGGAGCTGTTTTTT. Encoded protein: CSVEGGRRNTGELFF.

This chain connects TRBV4-1 to TRBJ1-1; D is possibly TRBD1 (5 bases). V gave up 3 bases and J gave up 4 bases, with 15 bases separating them. Germline values: CDR1 MGHRA, CDR2 YSYEKL. The CDR3 sequence is 15 residues long. The CDR3 coding sequence is TGCGCCAGCAGCCACCCTATAGGGGTTCGCACTGAAGCTTTCTTT. Its protein product is CASSHPIGVRTEAFF.

V is TRBV11-1 and J is TRBJ2-5, with D possibly being TRBD1 (6 bases). V lost 5 bases and J 3 bases, leaving 13 bases between the germline ends. This CDR3 contains 14 residues. Germline assignment: CDR1 SGHAT and CDR2 FQDESV (reference sequence). The CDR3 sequence: CASSHRQVKETQYF. The CDR3 DNA follows: TGTGCCAGCAGCCACCGACAGGTCAAAGAGACCCAGTACTTC.

The rearrangement joins TRBV27 to TRBJ2-5; D is possibly TRBD2 (5 bases). V was shortened by 2 bases and J by 1 base, with 11 bases between the two germline ends. The CDR3 runs 15 residues. Germline V gene sequence: CDR1 MNHEY, CDR2 SMNVEV (reference sequence). CDR3 region: CASSLKRSFQETQYF. DNA of the CDR3: TGTGCCAGCAGTTTAAAGCGGTCCTTCCAAGAGACCCAGTACTTC.

In this sample, this clone turned up once. The rearrangement links TRBV30 to TRBJ2-1, with 9 bases lining up with TRBD2. The trim removed 8 bases at V and 3 bases at J, leaving 5 bases unmatched. The germline V gene encodes CDR1 GTSNPN and CDR2 SVGIG (reference sequence). There are 13 residues in the CDR3. CDR3: CAKSSGDYNEQFF. The CDR3 bases are TGTGCCAAGTCTAGCGGGGACTACAATGAGCAGTTCTTC.

This sequence joins TRBV2 and TRBJ1-5; 7 nucleotides align to TRBD1. The CDR3 is 14 residues long. With 4 bases clipped from V and 6 bases from J, the junction kept 6 bases outside the gene matches. CDR1 SNHLY and CDR2 FYNNEI come from the germline V gene. The CDR3 loop reads CASSGQGEGQPQHF. In DNA form, the CDR3 reads TGTGCCAGCAGTGGGCAGGGGGAAGGTCAGCCCCAGCATTTT.

CDR3 residues: CANRKSLNTEAFF. As DNA, the CDR3 is TGCGCCAACAGGAAGAGCTTGAACACTGAAGCTTTCTTT. The chain uses TRBV5-1 and TRBJ1-1, with D possibly matching TRBD1 (5 bases). The CDR3 sequence is 13 residues long. The V gene's germline CDR1 is SGHRS and CDR2 YFSETQ. Trimming took off 9 bases at V and 0 bases at J, with 12 bases between the two ends.

This chain links TRBV6-5 with TRBJ1-2, with 11 bases lining up with TRBD1. The junction had 11 bases not matched to a gene; V was cut back by 0 bases and J by 14 bases. In germline, CDR1 is MNHEY, CDR2 SVGAGI. The CDR3 is made up of 15 amino acids. The CDR3 coding sequence is TGTGCCAGCAGTTACTCGAGTTACCGGGACAGGGGGTGTACCTTC. It is translated as CASSYSSYRDRGCTF.

The CDR3 nucleotides read TGCGCCAGCAGCCAAGAAAGGGGAACGAAAACCTATAATTCACCCCTCCACTTT. It is translated as CASSQERGTKTYNSPLHF. The rearrangement links TRBV4-1 to TRBJ1-6; TRBD1 might be the D (5 bases). The CDR3 has 18 residues. Trimming took off 0 bases at V and 2 bases at J, with 14 bases between the two ends. Germline V gene lookup returns CDR1 MGHRA and CDR2 YSYEKL.

CDR3 coding DNA: TGTGCCAGCAGCGCTCTAGCGGGGGGCGCTACCGGGGAGCTGTTTTTT. Protein product: CASSALAGGATGELFF. The chain joins TRBV9 to TRBJ2-2, with TRBD2 identical over 11 bases. Germline-derived CDR1 and CDR2 are SGDLS and YYNGEE. V was clipped by 3 bases and J by 5 bases; unmatched bases: 6. The CDR3 totals 16 residues.

This sequence joins TRBV4-3 and TRBJ2-5; weak D call: TRBD2 (5 bases). The ends were cut back, 1 base at V and 3 bases at J, with 15 bases in the middle. Germline assignment: CDR1 LGHNA and CDR2 YSLEER. The length of the CDR3 is 16 residues. The CDR3, as DNA: TGCGCCAGCAGCCAAGCTCGAGCCGGACTCAAAGAGACCCAGTACTTC. Its protein is CASSQARAGLKETQYF.

This chain uses TRBV5-1 with TRBJ2-1; 11 bases match TRBD1. The CDR3 is 15 residues long. Germline-derived CDR1 and CDR2 are SGHRS and YFSETQ. J lost 6 bases, V lost 4 bases, and 6 bases had no gene match. The CDR3 here is CASSADRGHGNEQFF. The CDR3 nucleotides are TGCGCCAGCAGCGCGGACAGGGGGCACGGCAATGAGCAGTTCTTC.

This clone has just one count. The CDR3 reads CASSLLGSWDTEAFF. DNA for the CDR3: TGTGCCAGCAGTTTATTGGGGAGTTGGGACACTGAAGCTTTCTTT. The rearrangement uses TRBV27 and TRBJ1-1; D unclear. The CDR3 totals 15 residues. Germline CDR1 MNHEY, CDR2 SMNVEV (reference sequence). V was shortened by 1 base and J by 3 bases, with 12 bases between the two germline ends.